One sample yielded the 10 T cell receptor beta chains listed below, sequenced in a study of beta chain features in type 1 diabetes. Study-wide results and limits: TCRB CDR3 length was moderately but significantly reduced in all four CD4+ subsets of Type 1 diabetes patients.

Their specific antigens are unknown. The isolated RNA, all of it, was reverse transcribed, so expressed TCRB transcripts were what got sequenced. Using immunoSEQ multiplex PCR, the repertoire was profiled, and TCRdb retains in-frame clones only, with some absent. The top ten hold 2% to 3% of the sample, which has 95,000 to 150,000 clones, about a sixth seen once. The sequencing input was central memory CD4+ T cells from blood. The receptors shown here come from a man younger than 45 with type 1 diabetes.

This clone occurred a few times. V gene TRBV5-6 combines with J gene TRBJ2-2, with D possibly called TRBD1 or TRBD2 (5 bases each). Trimming stripped 0 bases from V and 6 bases from J, with 9 bases between. CDR1 and CDR2 from the germline V gene are SGHDT and YYEEEE. This CDR3 has 14 amino acids. The CDR3 DNA sequence: TGTGCCAGCAGCTTGGCCATGGGGGCCGGGGAGCTGTTTTTT. Residues: CASSLAMGAGELFF.

The chain employs TRBV30 and TRBJ2-4; no firm D call. CDR3 length equals 13 residues. Germline lookup yields CDR1 GTSNPN and CDR2 SVGIG (reference sequence). V lost 5 bases, J lost 0 bases, and 8 bases lay in between. CDR3 nucleotide sequence: TGTGCCTGGGGTCTCTTAGCCAAAAACATTCAGTACTTC. Translated: CAWGLLAKNIQYF.

The rearrangement joins TRBV14 to TRBJ2-3, with TRBD2 matching over 10 bases. Looked up from germline, CDR1 is SGHDN and CDR2 is FVKESK. The CDR3 consists of 14 residues. V shed 6 bases, J shed 4 bases, and the junction held 4 bases outside the gene matches. The chain's CDR3 is CASRPAGGSDTQYF. In DNA, the CDR3 is TGTGCCAGCAGACCAGCGGGGGGGTCAGATACGCAGTATTTT.

This clone was seen ten or more times. This chain links TRBV6-6 with TRBJ2-3, with 10 bases lining up with TRBD1. The junction had 5 bases not matched to a gene; V was cut back by 5 bases and J by 6 bases. The CDR3 consists of 14 residues. CDR1 and CDR2 from the germline V gene are MNHNY and SVGAGI (reference sequence). CDR3 region: CASSPGQGMDTQYF. The CDR3 coding sequence is TGTGCCAGCAGTCCGGGACAGGGGATGGATACGCAGTATTTT.

The CDR3 region is CAISENGGVLGDTQYF. CDR3 coding DNA: TGTGCCATCAGTGAGAACGGGGGCGTCCTCGGGGATACGCAGTATTTT. V usage is TRBV10-3 and J usage is TRBJ2-3, with D perhaps matching TRBD1 or TRBD2 (6 bases each). CDR1 and CDR2 from the germline V gene are ENHRY and SYGVKD. Trimming removed 2 bases at V and 6 bases at J, with 18 bases between. CDR3 length: 16 amino acids.

This clone was seen more than once but under ten times. This chain uses TRBV5-1 with TRBJ2-1; 8 bases are shared with TRBD1. With V trimmed by 0 bases and J by 7 bases, 3 bases remained unmatched. Germline loops: CDR1 SGHRS, CDR2 YFSETQ. The CDR3 has 14 amino acids. Here the CDR3 DNA reads TGCGCCAGCAGCTTGGACAGGGGGTCAAATGAGCAGTTCTTC. Protein sequence: CASSLDRGSNEQFF.

The chain carries TRBV5-1 and TRBJ2-5; 8 nucleotides align to TRBD2. The CDR3 sequence is 17 residues long. J lost 5 bases, V lost 1 base, and 13 bases had no gene match. The germline CDR1 and CDR2 sequences are SGHRS and YFSETQ. CDR3: CASSLTPPTSSGETQYF. The CDR3 bases are TGCGCCAGCAGCTTGACCCCACCGACCTCTAGCGGGGAGACCCAGTACTTC.

The rearrangement links TRBV7-2 to TRBJ2-5; TRBD2 matches 13 bases. V gave up 4 bases and J gave up 5 bases; unmatched junction bases: 7. The germline CDR1 and CDR2 sequences are SGHTA and FQGNSA. This CDR3 contains 16 residues. The CDR3 spells CASSSWTSGGLETQYF. The DNA of the CDR3 is TGTGCCAGCAGCTCGTGGACTAGCGGGGGATTGGAGACCCAGTACTTC.

This clone was observed a few times. One base away lies a much larger clone, so this may be a sequencing read error. The chain uses TRBV10-1 and TRBJ2-5, with TRBD2 matching over 11 bases. The length of the CDR3 is 16 residues. With V trimmed by 9 bases and J by 5 bases, 14 bases remained unmatched. Germline V gene sequence: CDR1 WNHNN, CDR2 SYGVQD (reference sequence). The CDR3 DNA follows: TGCGCCAGGAGGCGGGGTAGCGGGGGGGCCCCCGAGACCCAGTACTTC. It translates to CARRRGSGGAPETQYF.

This clone appeared a few times. The rearrangement links TRBV18 to TRBJ2-5; unclear D gene. The V end lost 3 bases, the J end lost 4 bases, and 9 bases lay between the germline ends. CDR3 length equals 13 residues. Germline CDR1 KGHSH, CDR2 LQKENI. The CDR3 sequence is CASSPPTRETQYF. DNA for the CDR3: TGTGCCAGCTCACCTCCCACTCGAGAGACCCAGTACTTC.